Below are 8 T cell receptor beta chains sequenced from a single sample in a study of radiotherapy plus CTLA-4 blockade in lung cancer. Sequencing used immunoSEQ multiplex PCR; TCRdb keeps in-frame clones, though not all of them. This sample has tens of thousands of clones, with about four fifths found just once. The material was peripheral blood, obtained from a patient treated with radiotherapy plus ipilimumab. All receptors derive from a human donor with non-small cell lung cancer who had a complete response to radiotherapy plus ipilimumab.

The chain combines TRBV27 with TRBJ1-6; 8 positions match TRBD1. This CDR3 is built from 16 residues. With 6 bases clipped from V and 7 bases from J, the junction kept 11 bases outside the gene matches. Per the germline V gene, CDR1 is MNHEY and CDR2 is SMNVEV (reference sequence). In nucleotides, the CDR3 is TGTGCCAGCAGAACAGGGGGGAGTCCCCCCAATTCACCCCTCCACTTT. The encoded protein is CASRTGGSPPNSPLHF.

In this sample, this clone turned up a few times. The chain has TRBV19 and TRBJ1-1; the D gene is possibly TRBD1 (5 bases). The CDR3 sequence is 14 residues long. The V gene's germline CDR1 is LNHDA and CDR2 SQIVND (reference sequence). V gave up 7 bases and J gave up 0 bases, with 12 bases separating them. CDR3 sequence (DNA): TGTGCCAGTACCCTCGGACATATGAACACTGAAGCTTTCTTT. Residues: CASTLGHMNTEAFF.

The CDR3 coding sequence is TGTGCCAGCAGTCCGTTTATGCCAGGGGAGTCAGAGACCCAGTACTTC. As protein: CASSPFMPGESETQYF. The chain uses TRBV27 and TRBJ2-5; perhaps TRBD1 as D (6 bases). Germline CDR1 MNHEY, CDR2 SMNVEV (reference sequence). The CDR3 length is 16 residues. Trimming took 5 bases from V and 4 from J, leaving 20 bases between them.

J is TRBJ1-3 and V is TRBV30; D remains ambiguous. Looked up from germline, CDR1 is GTSNPN and CDR2 is SVGIG (reference sequence). This CDR3 is 13 amino acids long. Trimming stripped 2 bases from V and 4 bases from J, with 9 bases between. In nucleotides, the CDR3 is TGTGCCTGGAGTTCCGAGTGGGGAAACACCATATATTTT. Protein product: CAWSSEWGNTIYF.

This clone has a handful of counts. The chain uses TRBV7-2 and TRBJ1-3, with 7 bases lining up with TRBD1. The junction had 11 bases not matched to a gene; V was cut back by 6 bases and J by 0 bases. From germline, CDR1 is SGHTA and CDR2 FQGNSA. The CDR3 extends over 17 amino acids. The CDR3 is CASRKSGGMSSGNTIYF. CDR3 nucleotide sequence: TGTGCCAGCAGAAAATCAGGGGGAATGAGCTCTGGAAACACCATATATTTT.

The V and J genes are TRBV10-3 and TRBJ2-6; 8 bases map to TRBD1. The V and J ends lost 9 bases and 2 bases, in that order; junction bases with no gene match: 3. Germline V lookup: CDR1 ENHRY, CDR2 SYGVKD. The CDR3 is made up of 14 amino acids. The CDR3 sequence: CAIYRGTGANVLTF. For the CDR3, the DNA is TGTGCCATATACAGGGGGACTGGGGCCAACGTCCTGACTTTC.

This clone has a handful of counts. The J gene is TRBJ1-1, the V gene TRBV5-1; D gene unclear. Germline assignment: CDR1 SGHRS and CDR2 YFSETQ. The CDR3 length is 14 residues. V gave up 0 bases and J gave up 3 bases, with 9 bases separating them. The CDR3 loop is CASSLDTADTEAFF. The CDR3 nucleotides are TGCGCCAGCAGCTTGGACACCGCGGACACTGAAGCTTTCTTT.

The V and J genes are TRBV6-1 and TRBJ1-1, with D hard to call. Germline loops: CDR1 MNHNS, CDR2 SASEGT. V lost 4 bases to trimming and J lost 1 base, with 7 bases between them. The CDR3 is 13 amino acids. The DNA for the CDR3 is TGTGCCAGCAGTGGGGCATGGAACACTGAAGCTTTCTTT. Its translation: CASSGAWNTEAFF.